The source of this T cell receptor (beta chain) is a study of blood T cell repertoires in COVID-19. Study information: There were acute and convalescent COVID-19 samples, and they came from the United States, Italy and Spain. T cells, B-cell-depleted T cells, or PBMCs supplied cDNA or gDNA.

CDR1 and CDR2 from the germline V gene are DFQATT and SNEGSKA (reference sequence). V gave up 3 bases and J gave up 2 bases, with 14 bases separating them. The CDR3 is 14 residues long. In the original analysis: The authors estimated nucleated cell counts from reference gene primer amplification. Method: immunoSEQ multiplex PCR; TCRdb's copy keeps in-frame clones and lacks some. V and J calls and clone size come straight from that table; D and trimming were deduced from the DNA. The sample includes nearly 250,000 clones, roughly 86% of them seen just once. Sequencing was performed on peripheral blood. The J gene is TRBJ2-7, the V gene TRBV20-1; no firm D call. The clonotype comes from a woman aged 55-75 years who had recovered from COVID-19. The CDR3 DNA sequence: TGCAGTGCTAGTCACCCGGCGGCACCCTACGAGCAGTACTTC. Protein sequence: CSASHPAAPYEQYF.